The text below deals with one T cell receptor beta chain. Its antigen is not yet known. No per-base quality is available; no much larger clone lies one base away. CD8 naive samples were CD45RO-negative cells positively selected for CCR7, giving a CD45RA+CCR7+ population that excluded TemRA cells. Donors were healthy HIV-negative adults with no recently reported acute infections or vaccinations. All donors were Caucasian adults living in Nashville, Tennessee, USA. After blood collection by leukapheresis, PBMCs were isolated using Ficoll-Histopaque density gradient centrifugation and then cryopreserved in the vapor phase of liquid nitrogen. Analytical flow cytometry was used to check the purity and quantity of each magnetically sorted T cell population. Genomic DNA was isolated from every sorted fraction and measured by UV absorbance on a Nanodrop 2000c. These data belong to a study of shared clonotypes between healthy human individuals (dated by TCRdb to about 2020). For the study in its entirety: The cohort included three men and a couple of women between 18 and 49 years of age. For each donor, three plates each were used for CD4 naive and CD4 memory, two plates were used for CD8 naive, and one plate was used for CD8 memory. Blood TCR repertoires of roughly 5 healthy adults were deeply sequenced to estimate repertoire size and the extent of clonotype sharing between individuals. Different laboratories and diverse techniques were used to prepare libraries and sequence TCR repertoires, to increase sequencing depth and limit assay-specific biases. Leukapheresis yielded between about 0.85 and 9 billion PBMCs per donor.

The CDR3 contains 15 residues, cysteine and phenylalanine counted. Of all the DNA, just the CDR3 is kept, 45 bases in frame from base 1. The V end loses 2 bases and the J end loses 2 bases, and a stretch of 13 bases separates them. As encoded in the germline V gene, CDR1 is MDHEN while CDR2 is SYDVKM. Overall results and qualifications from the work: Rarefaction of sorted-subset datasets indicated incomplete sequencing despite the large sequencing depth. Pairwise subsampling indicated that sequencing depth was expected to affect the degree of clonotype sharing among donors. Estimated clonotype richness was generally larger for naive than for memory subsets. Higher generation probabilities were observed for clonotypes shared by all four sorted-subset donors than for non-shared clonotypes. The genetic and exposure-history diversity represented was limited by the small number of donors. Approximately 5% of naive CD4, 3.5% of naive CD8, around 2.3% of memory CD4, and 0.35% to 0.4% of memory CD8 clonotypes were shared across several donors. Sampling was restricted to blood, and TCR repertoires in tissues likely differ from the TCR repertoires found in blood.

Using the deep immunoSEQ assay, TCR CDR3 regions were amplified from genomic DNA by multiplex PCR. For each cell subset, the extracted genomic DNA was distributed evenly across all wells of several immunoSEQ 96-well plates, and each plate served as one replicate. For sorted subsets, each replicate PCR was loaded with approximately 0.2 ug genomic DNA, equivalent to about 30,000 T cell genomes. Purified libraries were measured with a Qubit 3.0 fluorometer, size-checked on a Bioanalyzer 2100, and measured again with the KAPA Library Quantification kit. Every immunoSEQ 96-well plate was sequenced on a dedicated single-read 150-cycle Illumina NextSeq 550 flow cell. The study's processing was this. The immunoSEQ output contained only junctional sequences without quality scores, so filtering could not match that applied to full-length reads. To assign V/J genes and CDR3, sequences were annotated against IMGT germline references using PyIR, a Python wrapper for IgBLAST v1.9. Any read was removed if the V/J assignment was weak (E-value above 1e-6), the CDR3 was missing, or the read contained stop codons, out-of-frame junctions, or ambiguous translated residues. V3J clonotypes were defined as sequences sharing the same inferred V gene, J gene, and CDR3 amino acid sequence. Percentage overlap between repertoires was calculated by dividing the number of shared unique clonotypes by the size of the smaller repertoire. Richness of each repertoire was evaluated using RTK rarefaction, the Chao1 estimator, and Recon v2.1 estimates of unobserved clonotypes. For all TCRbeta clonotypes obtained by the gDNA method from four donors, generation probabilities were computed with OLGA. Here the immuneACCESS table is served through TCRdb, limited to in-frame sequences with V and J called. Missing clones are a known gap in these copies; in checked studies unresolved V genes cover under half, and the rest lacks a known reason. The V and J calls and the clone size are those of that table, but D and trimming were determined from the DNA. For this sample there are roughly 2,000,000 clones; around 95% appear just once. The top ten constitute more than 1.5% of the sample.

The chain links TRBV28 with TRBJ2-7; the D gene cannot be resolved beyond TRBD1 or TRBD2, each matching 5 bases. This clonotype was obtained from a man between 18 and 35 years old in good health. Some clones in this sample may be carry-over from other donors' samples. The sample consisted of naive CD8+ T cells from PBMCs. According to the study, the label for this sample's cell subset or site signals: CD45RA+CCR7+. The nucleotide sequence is TGTGCCAGCAGTTTAAAAGGGACCGAGCCCTACGAGCAGTACTTC. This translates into CASSLKGTEPYEQYF.